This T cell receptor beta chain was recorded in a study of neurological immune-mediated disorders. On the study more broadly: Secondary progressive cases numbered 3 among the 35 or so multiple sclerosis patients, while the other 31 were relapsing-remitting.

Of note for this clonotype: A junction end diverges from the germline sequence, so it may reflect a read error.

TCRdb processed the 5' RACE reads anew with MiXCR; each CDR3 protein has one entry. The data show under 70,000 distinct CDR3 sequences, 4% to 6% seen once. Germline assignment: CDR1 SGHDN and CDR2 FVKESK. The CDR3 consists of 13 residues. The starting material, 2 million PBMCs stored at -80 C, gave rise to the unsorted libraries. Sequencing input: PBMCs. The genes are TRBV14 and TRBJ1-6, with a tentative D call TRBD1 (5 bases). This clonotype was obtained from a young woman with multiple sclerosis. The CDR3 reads CASSQDLETVPNF. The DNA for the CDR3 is TGTGCCAGCAGCCAAGATCTGGAGACAGTGCCCAACTTT.